This entry concerns a single TCR beta chain. Its antigen remains unknown. The source of the sample is a study of cytomegalovirus exposure and HLA in healthy donors. Study as a whole: Earlier sequencing of 150 million to 200 million T cells yielded 100 million to 140 million unique TCR beta sequences.

CDR3 size: 16 residues. V was trimmed by 4 bases and J by 2 bases, leaving 14 bases between them. Germline V lookup: CDR1 MNHNY, CDR2 SVGAGI (reference sequence). PCR used 60 Vbeta primers and 13 Jbeta primers. Profiling relied on immunoSEQ multiplex PCR, and the TCRdb table lists in-frame clones only, not all of them. The sample lists some 140,000 clones; roughly 80% were seen once. Whole-study findings and limits: Cytomegalovirus status, reportedly, was diagnosed with high specificity and sensitivity by the classifier. The study designated about 160 TCR beta chains cytomegalovirus-associated.

V usage is TRBV6-6 and J usage is TRBJ1-4; no clear D gene. This TCR came from a woman in her forties in good health and CMV-seronegative. Sequenced material: PBMCs. The CDR3 protein is CASSSPRTATNEKLFF. The CDR3 nucleotides are TGTGCCAGCAGTTCACCTCGGACTGCTACTAATGAAAAACTGTTTTTT.